The rows below give T cell receptor beta chains drawn from one sample of a study of shared clonotypes between healthy human individuals. The assay was immunoSEQ multiplex PCR, and TCRdb's table has in-frame clones only and misses some. The sample carries roughly 520,000 clones, more than 95% recorded once. The sequencing sample was made of naive CD4+ T cells sorted from blood. These receptors were obtained from a woman aged 30 to 39 in good health. Each CDR3 is given with its conserved first and last residue. A D gene is named only where the DNA matches it firmly. Size is stated for part of the rows, as once, few or many counts, or as a class when the clone is expanded.

V,J,size,D,DNA,CDR3
TRBV7-3,TRBJ2-1,.,TRBD2,TGTGCCAGCAGCTTTTTAGGGCCTAGCGGGAGAAATGAGCAGTTCTTC,CASSFLGPSGRNEQFF
TRBV27,TRBJ2-6,.,.,TGTGCCAGCAGTTTATGGTACTCTGGGGCCAACGTCCTGACTTTC,CASSLWYSGANVLTF
TRBV5-4,TRBJ2-1,.,TRBD1,TGTGCCAGCAGCCCGGGACAGGGGTCCTACAATGAGCAGTTCTTC,CASSPGQGSYNEQFF
TRBV7-8,TRBJ2-1,.,.,TGTGCCAGCAGCTTACTCCAGGCTACCTACAATGAGCAGTTCTTC,CASSLLQATYNEQFF
TRBV6-6,TRBJ2-2,.,.,TGTGCCAGCAGTTACAGGGTAGCCGGGGAGCTGTTTTTT,CASSYRVAGELFF
TRBV6-5,TRBJ2-3,.,.,TGTGCCAGCAGTTACGGGGTTTTCACAGATACGCAGTATTTT,CASSYGVFTDTQYF
TRBV5-5,TRBJ2-2,.,.,TGTGCCAGCAGCTTGGCGGCAGGGAGTACCGGGGAGCTGTTTTTT,CASSLAAGSTGELFF
TRBV11-2,TRBJ2-7,.,.,TGTGCCAGCAGCTTAGCTCGCGGCTCCTACGAGCAGTACTTC,CASSLARGSYEQYF
TRBV5-1,TRBJ2-3,.,.,TGCGCCAGCGCCGAGGTGGGCGGGTCGACAGATACGCAGTATTTT,CASAEVGGSTDTQYF
TRBV5-1,TRBJ2-3,.,TRBD2,TGCGCCAGCAGCGGCGAGACTAGCGGGAGTGAGGATACGCAGTATTTT,CASSGETSGSEDTQYF
TRBV7-6,TRBJ2-7,.,TRBD1,TGTGCCAGCAGCTTAGGGACAGGGAACTACGAGCAGTACTTC,CASSLGTGNYEQYF
TRBV27,TRBJ2-7,.,.,TGTGCCAGCAGCGCCTCGGGGGTGGGGGAGTACGAGCAGTACTTC,CASSASGVGEYEQYF
TRBV6-1,TRBJ2-4,.,.,TGTGCCAGCAGTGAAGCCAGTACCCTAGCCAAAAACATTCAGTACTTC,CASSEASTLAKNIQYF
TRBV15,TRBJ2-6,.,.,TGTGCCACCGGGGGCAGTGGGGCCAACGTCCTGACTTTC,CATGGSGANVLTF
TRBV14,TRBJ2-7,.,.,TGTGCCAGCAGCCTTAGCTCGGGACATCAATACGAGCAGTACTTC,CASSLSSGHQYEQYF
TRBV27,TRBJ1-1,.,.,TGTGCCAGCAGTTCAATCCTAAAACGGGGGAACACTGAAGCTTTCTTT,CASSSILKRGNTEAFF
TRBV5-1,TRBJ1-1,.,.,TGCGCCAGCAGCTTGTCACCTGGTAACACTGAAGCTTTCTTT,CASSLSPGNTEAFF
TRBV10-1,TRBJ1-5,.,.,TGCGCCAGCAGTGAGTATATTCCATTCCAAGGCAATCAGCCCCAGCATTTT,CASSEYIPFQGNQPQHF
TRBV28,TRBJ1-2,.,.,TGTGCCAGCAGTGATCACAATAGCTATGGCTACACCTTC,CASSDHNSYGYTF
TRBV28,TRBJ1-5,once,.,TGTGCCAGCAGTGCCTCGACAGGATTTAGCAATCAGCCCCAGCATTTT,CASSASTGFSNQPQHF
TRBV19,TRBJ2-7,.,TRBD1,TGTGCCAGCAAAGCCCGGGACAGGCCTAACTACGAGCAGTACTTC,CASKARDRPNYEQYF
TRBV5-6,TRBJ1-2,once,TRBD1,TGTGCCAGCAGCACGACAGGGGCCTATGGCTACACCTTC,CASSTTGAYGYTF
TRBV5-1,TRBJ1-1,.,.,TGCGCCAGCAGTTCGGACAGTTTGAACACTGAAGCTTTCTTT,CASSSDSLNTEAFF
TRBV6-1,TRBJ1-4,once,.,TGTGCCAGCAGTGAAGTTCCTACTTCTTGGGCTCAAAAACTGTTTTTT,CASSEVPTSWAQKLFF
TRBV7-8,TRBJ1-4,.,TRBD1,TGTGCCAGCAGCTTACGTCGGGACAGGGTTGAAAAACTGTTTTTT,CASSLRRDRVEKLFF
TRBV6-1,TRBJ1-5,.,.,TGTGCCAGCAGTGAAGTTCAGGGACCAAATCAGCCCCAGCATTTT,CASSEVQGPNQPQHF
TRBV19,TRBJ2-7,.,.,TGTGCCAGTAGTATAGCGTTGGCAGACTACTACCCCTACGAGCAGTACTTC,CASSIALADYYPYEQYF
TRBV2,TRBJ2-1,.,.,TGTGCCGGCAAACTGGAGGGTAATGAGCAGTTCTTC,CAGKLEGNEQFF
TRBV28,TRBJ2-2,.,.,TGTGCCAGCAGTCCCCCAGGGTCCCACGGGGAGCTGTTTTTT,CASSPPGSHGELFF
TRBV4-1,TRBJ2-5,.,TRBD2,TGCGCCAGCAGCCAAGGTCGACCCGGGGGGGCCAAAGAGACCCAGTACTTC,CASSQGRPGGAKETQYF
TRBV28,TRBJ2-7,.,TRBD2,TGTGCCAGCAGTACCGGTGGTAGCGGGAGTGGCGAGCAGTACTTC,CASSTGGSGSGEQYF
TRBV5-1,TRBJ2-2,.,.,TGCGCCAGCAGCCCTGGGGCTGTGAACACCGGGGAGCTGTTTTTT,CASSPGAVNTGELFF
TRBV6-5,TRBJ2-7,.,.,TGTGCCAGCAGTTACGCCAGGGGTAGCTACGAGCAGTACTTC,CASSYARGSYEQYF
TRBV9,TRBJ2-1,.,TRBD2,TGTGCCAGCAGCGTAGTTGGAGCGGGAGGGGTCCTCTACAATGAGCAGTTCTTC,CASSVVGAGGVLYNEQFF
TRBV9,TRBJ2-5,.,.,TGTGCCAGCAGCGTAGTAGGGGAGGAAGAGCAGTACTTC,CASSVVGEEEQYF
TRBV29-1,TRBJ2-5,.,TRBD2,TGCAGCGTTGAAAGGGGGATAGCGGGAGTAGAGACCCAGTACTTC,CSVERGIAGVETQYF
TRBV27,TRBJ2-1,once,TRBD2,TGTGCCAGCAGTCCCGCAGGACTAGCGGGTCACAATGAGCAGTTCTTC,CASSPAGLAGHNEQFF
TRBV2,TRBJ1-2,.,TRBD1,TGTGCCAGCAGTGCGACAGGGTCGGGCGGCTACACCTTC,CASSATGSGGYTF
TRBV5-4,TRBJ1-1,once,TRBD1,TGTGCCAGCAGCTTGGATCAGGGGGCCACTGAAGCTTTCTTT,CASSLDQGATEAFF
TRBV28,TRBJ1-5,.,TRBD1,TGTGCCAGCAAACTGACAGGGGGTGGGAGGATGACCCAGCATTTT,CASKLTGGGRMTQHF
TRBV6-1,TRBJ1-4,.,.,TGTGCCAGCAGTGACAGGGGATCCACTAATGAAAAACTGTTTTTT,CASSDRGSTNEKLFF
TRBV10-3,TRBJ1-2,.,TRBD1,TGTGCCGTATACTCGGGACAGGGTCACGGCTACACCTTC,CAVYSGQGHGYTF
TRBV5-1,TRBJ2-7,.,.,TGCGCCAGCAGCTTGAGCCCCCAGGGTACGGACGAGCAGTACTTC,CASSLSPQGTDEQYF
TRBV19,TRBJ1-1,.,.,TGTGCCAGTAGTATTAATCCAGAGAACACTGAAGCTTTCTTT,CASSINPENTEAFF
TRBV28,TRBJ2-3,.,TRBD2,TGTGCCAGCAGTTTACCTAGCGGGAACACAGATACGCAGTATTTT,CASSLPSGNTDTQYF
TRBV7-9,TRBJ2-2,.,.,TGTGCCAGCAGCCAGACAGACTCGAACACCGGGGAGCTGTTTTTT,CASSQTDSNTGELFF
TRBV30,TRBJ2-7,.,.,TGTGCCAGGAGGGGGACGGCTCGTTTGGTCCAGTACTTC,CARRGTARLVQYF
TRBV18,TRBJ1-5,.,.,TGTGCCAGCGCCCGAGCAGGCGGGATCGATAGCAATCAGCCCCAGCATTTT,CASARAGGIDSNQPQHF
TRBV28,TRBJ2-1,once,TRBD1,TGTGCCAGCAGTTTACCGGGGACAGGTAATTACAATGAGCAGTTCTTC,CASSLPGTGNYNEQFF
TRBV7-8,TRBJ2-5,.,.,TGTGCCAGCAGCATGCTAGCGCAAGAGACCCAGTACTTC,CASSMLAQETQYF
TRBV19,TRBJ2-1,.,TRBD2,TGTGCCAGTAGTGGACCCGGGACTAGCGTCTACAATGAGCAGTTCTTC,CASSGPGTSVYNEQFF
TRBV28,TRBJ2-3,.,TRBD2,TGTGCCAGCGTCCCTACTAGCGGGAGGGGGGATACGCAGTATTTT,CASVPTSGRGDTQYF
TRBV11-2,TRBJ1-1,.,.,TGTGCCAGCAGCTTTAGGGGCACTGAAGCTTTCTTT,CASSFRGTEAFF
TRBV27,TRBJ2-7,.,TRBD2,TGTGCCAGCAGGGGGAGTCGCGGGAGATTCTATGAGCAGTACTTC,CASRGSRGRFYEQYF
TRBV27,TRBJ1-4,once,.,TGTGCCAGCAGTTTATCAGGAGGGGCTCCCGAAAAACTGTTTTTT,CASSLSGGAPEKLFF